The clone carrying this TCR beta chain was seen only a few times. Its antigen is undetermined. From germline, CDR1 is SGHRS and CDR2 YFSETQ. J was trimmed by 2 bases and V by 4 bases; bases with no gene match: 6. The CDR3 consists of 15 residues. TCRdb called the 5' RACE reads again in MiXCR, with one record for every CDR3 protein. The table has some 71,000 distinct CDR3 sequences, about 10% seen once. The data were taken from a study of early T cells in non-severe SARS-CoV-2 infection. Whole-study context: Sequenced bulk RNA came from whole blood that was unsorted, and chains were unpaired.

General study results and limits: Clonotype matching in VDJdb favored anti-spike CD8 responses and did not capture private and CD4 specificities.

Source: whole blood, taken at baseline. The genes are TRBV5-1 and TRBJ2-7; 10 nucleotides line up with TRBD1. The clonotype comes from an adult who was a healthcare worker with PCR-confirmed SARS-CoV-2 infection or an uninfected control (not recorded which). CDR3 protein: CASSPGTGATYEQYF. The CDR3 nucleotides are TGCGCCAGCAGCCCTGGGACAGGGGCGACCTACGAGCAGTACTTC.